These 19 T cell receptor beta chains share one sample of origin, sequenced in a study of T cells after posttransplantation cyclophosphamide (dated by TCRdb to the mid-2010s). Receptor amplification or capture employed the immunoSEQ multiplex PCR assay. The immuneACCESS repertoire file appears here via TCRdb, limited to in-frame rearrangements. These files lack a portion of the clones; in checked studies, under half of the deficit traces to unresolved V genes, and the cause of the others is not known. This sample lists about 10,000 clones; 82% were detected once. The ten largest make up 15% of the sample. The sample's treatment or condition, from its label and the paper: high-dose cyclophosphamide on days +3 and +4 as single-agent GVHD prophylaxis. Busulfan and fludarabine conditioning, a related or unrelated marrow graft, and cyclophosphamide on days +3 and +4 were given to PTCy patients. The input for sequencing was PBMCs, taken 1903 days after a stem cell transplant with posttransplant cyclophosphamide. These receptors were obtained from a female patient aged 35-55 years who received an allogeneic stem cell transplant from a related donor, was CMV-positive, and had no GVHD. Following a transplant, some T lymphocytes may have been derived from the graft donor.

The chain is built from TRBV5-1 and TRBJ2-5, with 7 bases identical to TRBD1. CDR3 length: 15 amino acids. The V segment lost 1 base and the J segment 5 bases; nucleotides outside the gene matches: 8. Germline V lookup: CDR1 SGHRS, CDR2 YFSETQ. In nucleotides, the CDR3 is TGCGCCAGCAGCTTGACCCAGGGGGTAGGGGAGACCCAGTACTTC. It translates to CASSLTQGVGETQYF.

J is TRBJ1-5 and V is TRBV18; 7 nucleotides match TRBD1. Trimming took 0 bases from V and 6 from J; bases not matched to a gene: 8. Germline CDR1 KGHSH, CDR2 LQKENI. There are 16 residues in the CDR3. CDR3 bases: TGTGCCAGCTCACCACCTGGACAGGCCAGCCTTCAGCCCCAGCATTTT. Residues: CASSPPGQASLQPQHF.

In this sample, this clone turned up a few times. The chain joins TRBV16 to TRBJ1-2; tentatively, D is TRBD1 (6 bases). This CDR3 spans 14 amino acids. Germline CDR1 and CDR2: KGHSY and FQNENV. The ends were cut back, 0 bases at V and 8 bases at J, with 13 bases in the middle. In DNA form, the CDR3 reads TGTGCCAGCAGCCAATCGGTCACAGGGAACGGCTACACCTTC. Its protein is CASSQSVTGNGYTF.

The rearrangement links TRBV5-1 to TRBJ1-2, with TRBD1 matching 8 bases. The CDR3 loop spans 17 amino acids. CDR1 SGHRS and CDR2 YFSETQ come from the germline V gene. V was clipped by 2 bases and J by 3 bases; unmatched bases: 12. The CDR3 nucleotides read TGCGCCAGCAGCTTATCCCCAGGGGGCGCGGGAGACTATGGCTACACCTTC. It translates to CASSLSPGGAGDYGYTF.

By its share, this clone is medium-sized. This sequence joins TRBV7-4 and TRBJ2-7; no clear D gene. This CDR3 comprises 15 residues. Germline V lookup: CDR1 SGHVT, CDR2 SQSDAQ. V was clipped by 1 base and J by 3 bases, with 13 bases between them. CDR3 bases: TGTGCCAGCAGCTTAGAACCCAAAATGAGCTACGAGCAGTACTTC. Its protein product is CASSLEPKMSYEQYF. The whole variable domain, remainder taken from reference TRBV7-4 and TRBJ2-7, is GAGVSQSPRYKVAKRGRDVALRCDSISGHVTLYWYRQTLGQGSEVLTYSQSDAQRDKSGRPSGRFSAERPERSVSTLKIQRTEQGDSAVYLCASSLEPKMSYEQYFGPGTRLTVT.

The chain is built from TRBV5-4 and TRBJ2-5, with 8 bases fitting TRBD2. Germline V gene lookup returns CDR1 SGHNT and CDR2 YYREEE (reference sequence). This CDR3 has 15 amino acids. The V segment lost 2 bases and the J segment 5 bases; nucleotides outside the gene matches: 8. CDR3 in amino acids: CASSFTSGPEETQYF. For the CDR3, the DNA is TGTGCCAGCAGCTTCACTAGCGGCCCTGAGGAGACCCAGTACTTC.

The chain links TRBV7-2 to TRBJ2-3; 7 nucleotides match TRBD1. From germline, CDR1 is SGHTA and CDR2 FQGNSA. V was clipped by 0 bases and J by 4 bases; unmatched bases: 4. The CDR3 is 15 amino acids. DNA for the CDR3: TGTGCCAGCAGCTTAGCCACGACAGGGCCAGATACGCAGTATTTT. Translation gives CASSLATTGPDTQYF. Looking up the rest from reference TRBV7-2 and TRBJ2-3 gives the full variable domain: GAGVSQSPSNKVTEKGKDVELRCDPISGHTALYWYRQSLGQGLEFLIYFQGNSAPDKSGLPSDRFSAERTGGSVSTLTIQRTQQEDSAVYLCASSLATTGPDTQYFGPGTRLTVL.

This clone appeared a few times. In DNA form, the CDR3 reads TGTGCCAGCAGCCCACACGGCCGGACAGCCGGGGAGCTGTTTTTT. This gives the protein CASSPHGRTAGELFF. This chain joins TRBV11-2 and TRBJ2-2; a possible D gene is TRBD1 (6 bases). Germline V gene data show CDR1 as SGHAT and CDR2 as FQNNGV. This CDR3 region has 15 residues. Trimming took off 5 bases at V and 6 bases at J, with 16 bases between the two ends.

The chain joins TRBV6-4 to TRBJ2-3; 7 positions agree with TRBD2. The CDR3 loop spans 15 amino acids. Germline V lookup: CDR1 MRHNA, CDR2 SNTAGT. Trimming cost V 6 bases and J 1 base; bases outside gene matches: 7. The CDR3 DNA reads TGTGCCAGCAGCCTCGAGCTAGCGGGCACAGATACGCAGTATTTT. It yields the protein CASSLELAGTDTQYF.

The CDR3 here is CASSLGRSNYGYTF. The CDR3 nucleotides read TGCGCCAGCAGCTTGGGCCGGAGTAACTATGGCTACACCTTC. V is TRBV5-1 and J is TRBJ1-2, with unresolved D. Per the germline V gene, CDR1 is SGHRS and CDR2 is YFSETQ. The CDR3 is 14 amino acids. V gave up 0 bases and J gave up 1 base, with 7 bases separating them.

This chain links TRBV5-4 with TRBJ2-2; TRBD2 is a possible D gene (5 bases). The CDR3 sequence is 15 residues long. In germline, CDR1 is SGHNT, CDR2 YYREEE (reference sequence). Trimming shortened V by 4 bases and J by 2 bases, and 12 bases separated the two germline ends. In DNA form, the CDR3 reads TGTGCCAGCAGCCCCCCCGGGATCAACACCGGGGAGCTGTTTTTT. As protein: CASSPPGINTGELFF.

This clone was detected once. The rearrangement uses TRBV5-1 and TRBJ2-2; 7 positions match TRBD2. Per germline, CDR1 SGHRS and CDR2 YFSETQ. Trimming took 3 bases from V and 4 from J; bases not matched to a gene: 3. There are 14 residues in the CDR3. CDR3 region: CASSSTSVTGELFF. The CDR3 bases are TGCGCCAGCAGCTCCACTAGCGTCACCGGGGAGCTGTTTTTT.

The count of this clone is one. This chain joins TRBV5-8 and TRBJ2-5; TRBD1 matches at 11 bases. V shed 4 bases, J shed 6 bases, and the junction held 8 bases outside the gene matches. The CDR3 has 15 residues. Germline V gene sequence: CDR1 SGHTS, CDR2 YDEGEE. CDR3 nucleotides: TGTGCCAGCAGCCCATGGACAGGGGGCATGAAGACCCAGTACTTC. Its translation is CASSPWTGGMKTQYF.

The chain joins TRBV6-5 to TRBJ1-1; no reliable D call. The V gene's germline CDR1 is MNHEY and CDR2 SVGAGI. The germline V and J ends were trimmed by 4 bases and 8 bases, with 14 bases remaining between them. The CDR3 has 13 residues. The DNA for the CDR3 is TGTGCCAGCAGTTCTCAGGTCCCTCCGGAAGCTTTCTTT. Translated: CASSSQVPPEAFF.

The gene calls are TRBV28 and TRBJ1-4; D gene ambiguous. Trimming pared 8 bases from V and 7 bases from J, leaving 14 bases between. The germline V gene has CDR1 MDHEN and CDR2 SYDVKM. This CDR3 has 13 amino acids. CDR3 protein: CASFLAGGEKLFF. CDR3 bases: TGTGCCAGCTTCCTCGCGGGAGGTGAAAAACTGTTTTTT.

V gene TRBV11-2 combines with J gene TRBJ2-2; D may be TRBD2 (7 bases). This CDR3 comprises 15 residues. V gave up 2 bases and J gave up 5 bases, with 12 bases separating them. From germline, CDR1 is SGHAT and CDR2 FQNNGV. In DNA, the CDR3 is TGTGCCAGCAGCTTACGGGGGGCGTTGACCGGGGAGCTGTTTTTT. It is translated as CASSLRGALTGELFF. The variable domain in full, completed from reference TRBV11-2 and TRBJ2-2, reads EAGVAQSPRYKIIEKRQSVAFWCNPISGHATLYWYQQILGQGPKLLIQFQNNGVVDDSQLPKDRFSAERLKGVDSTLKIQPAKLEDSAVYLCASSLRGALTGELFFGEGSRLTVL.

The V and J genes are TRBV9 and TRBJ1-6, with no clear D. Germline lookup yields CDR1 SGDLS and CDR2 YYNGEE. Trimming left V 0 bases short and J 7 bases short, with 8 bases between. The CDR3 has 14 amino acids. CDR3 residues: CASSVGQKNSPLHF. The CDR3 nucleotides read TGTGCCAGCAGCGTAGGGCAGAAAAATTCACCCCTCCACTTT. The whole variable domain, remainder taken from reference TRBV9 and TRBJ1-6, is DSGVTQTPKHLITATGQRVTLRCSPRSGDLSVYWYQQSLDQGLQFLIQYYNGEERAKGNILERFSAQQFPDLHSELNLSSLELGDSALYFCASSVGQKNSPLHFGNGTRLTVT.

The chain uses TRBV27 and TRBJ2-2; unclear D gene. The ends were cut back, 2 bases at V and 4 bases at J, with 14 bases in the middle. The germline CDR1 and CDR2 sequences are MNHEY and SMNVEV (reference sequence). This CDR3 has 16 amino acids. The CDR3 region is CASSLARGLPTGELFF. The DNA for the CDR3 is TGTGCCAGCAGTTTAGCCCGTGGTCTACCCACCGGGGAGCTGTTTTTT.

This clone occurred a few times. The V and J genes are TRBV11-2 and TRBJ2-1, with 13 positions matching TRBD2. Germline values: CDR1 SGHAT, CDR2 FQNNGV. The ends lost 0 bases at V and 9 bases at J; junction bases unmatched: 5. CDR3 size: 16 residues. This CDR3 is CASSLETSGGATEQFF. CDR3 sequence (DNA): TGTGCCAGCAGCTTAGAAACTAGCGGGGGGGCAACTGAGCAGTTCTTC.